One T cell receptor (beta chain) is described in this entry. The record originates from a study of cytomegalovirus exposure and HLA in healthy donors. The PCR had 60 Vbeta and 13 Jbeta primers. Libraries were prepared by immunoSEQ multiplex PCR; TCRdb keeps only in-frame clonotypes and omits some of them. The sample contains some 71,000 clones, about two thirds of which appear only once. The CDR3 runs 15 residues. CDR1 and CDR2 (germline): SGHVS, FQNEAQ. Trimming removed 2 bases from V and 2 bases from J, with 12 bases in between. The origin of this receptor is a woman in her forties or fifties in good health and CMV-seropositive. The rearrangement links TRBV7-8 to TRBJ1-2; D gene uncertain. Source material: PBMCs. The CDR3 DNA reads as TGTGCCAGCAGCTTATCCGCAACGGGAAACTATGGCTACACCTTC. Amino acid sequence: CASSLSATGNYGYTF. The full variable domain, its missing parts supplied by reference TRBV7-8 and TRBJ1-2, is GAGVSQSPRYKVAKRGQDVALRCDPISGHVSLFWYQQALGQGPEFLTYFQNEAQLDKSGLPSDRFFAERPEGSVSTLKIQRTQQEDSAVYLCASSLSATGNYGYTFGSGTRLTVV.